This T cell receptor (beta chain) came from a study of human T cells and chemical hapten exposure. Study-wide results and caveats: A positive correlation with patch test score was shown by PT1 expanded TCR counts. Versus controls, significantly more large CDR3 similarity clusters arose from expanded TCRs. The study found that DPC sensitization did not change TCRs above 1 in 1000 frequency.

Time point meaning: patch test 2, 6 weeks after DPC sensitization. Treatment here: therapeutic diphenylcyclopropenone sensitization with weekly scalp DPC. Sample donors consisted of patients with alopecia, aged 18 to 70 years, who were suitable for DPC. In its sample, this clonotype was seen a few times. Antigen unknown. One entry per CDR3 protein, called by TCRdb with MiXCR from the RACE reads. This sample carries around 100,000 distinct CDR3 sequences, roughly 10% of them seen once, and the ten largest clones take 3.2%. From germline, CDR1 is SGHTA and CDR2 FQGNSA. V was clipped by 5 bases and J by 7 bases, with 17 bases between them. This CDR3 is 15 amino acids long.

Source: whole blood, taken in connection with sensitization to the hapten diphenylcyclopropenone (DPC). This clonotype was sampled from a woman between 40 and 55 years old with alopecia areata. Some clones in this sample may be carry-over from other donors' samples. The chain carries TRBV7-2 and TRBJ1-4; no reliable D call. The DNA of the CDR3 is TGTGCCAGCAGCCCACGTTGGTCAATGGGTGAAAAACTGTTTTTT. As protein: CASSPRWSMGEKLFF.